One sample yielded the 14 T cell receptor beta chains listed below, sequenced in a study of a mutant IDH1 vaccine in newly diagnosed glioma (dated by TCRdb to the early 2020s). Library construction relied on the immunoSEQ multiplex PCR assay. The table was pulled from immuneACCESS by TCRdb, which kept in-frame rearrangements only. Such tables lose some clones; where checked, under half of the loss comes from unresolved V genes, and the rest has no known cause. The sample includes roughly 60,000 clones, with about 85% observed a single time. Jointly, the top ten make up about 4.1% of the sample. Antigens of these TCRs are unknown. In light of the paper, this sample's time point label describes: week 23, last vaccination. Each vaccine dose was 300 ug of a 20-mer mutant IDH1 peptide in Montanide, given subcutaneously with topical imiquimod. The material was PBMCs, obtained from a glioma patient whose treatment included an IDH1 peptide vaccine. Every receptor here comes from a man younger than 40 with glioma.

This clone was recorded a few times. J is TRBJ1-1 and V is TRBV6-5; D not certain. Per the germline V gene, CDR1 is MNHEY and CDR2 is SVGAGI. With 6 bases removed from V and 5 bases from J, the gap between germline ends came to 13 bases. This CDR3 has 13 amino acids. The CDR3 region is CASRLSDSTEAFF. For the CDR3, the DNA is TGTGCCAGCAGACTTTCGGATTCTACTGAAGCTTTCTTT.

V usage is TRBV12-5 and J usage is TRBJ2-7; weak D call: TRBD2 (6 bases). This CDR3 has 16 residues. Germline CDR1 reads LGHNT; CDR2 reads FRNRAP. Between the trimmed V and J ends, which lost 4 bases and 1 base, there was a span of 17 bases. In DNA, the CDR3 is TGTGCTAGTGGTTCACGGGACGGACTAAGTTCCTACGAGCAGTACTTC. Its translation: CASGSRDGLSSYEQYF.

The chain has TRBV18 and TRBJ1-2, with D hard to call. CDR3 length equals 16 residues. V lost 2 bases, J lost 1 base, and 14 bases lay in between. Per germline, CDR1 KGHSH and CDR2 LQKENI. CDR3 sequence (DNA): TGTGCCAGCTCACCAGTGGACGTAAACCTTAACTATGGCTACACCTTC. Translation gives CASSPVDVNLNYGYTF.

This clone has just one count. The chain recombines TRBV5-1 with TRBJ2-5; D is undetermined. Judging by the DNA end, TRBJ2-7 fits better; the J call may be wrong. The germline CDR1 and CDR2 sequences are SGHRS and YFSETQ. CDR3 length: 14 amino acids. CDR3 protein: CASSGSVSSYEQYF. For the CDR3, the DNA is TGCGCCAGCAGCGGATCAGTGAGCTCCTACGAGCAGTACTTC.

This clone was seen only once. The CDR3 bases are TGTGCCAGCAGTGAAACCGGGACCTCAGGGAGGAACATTCAGTACTTC. Translated: CASSETGTSGRNIQYF. The V and J genes are TRBV6-1 and TRBJ2-4; weak D call: TRBD2 (6 bases). V gave up 2 bases and J gave up 7 bases, with 18 bases separating them. CDR1 is MNHNS and CDR2 is SASEGT in the germline V gene. This CDR3 is built from 16 residues.

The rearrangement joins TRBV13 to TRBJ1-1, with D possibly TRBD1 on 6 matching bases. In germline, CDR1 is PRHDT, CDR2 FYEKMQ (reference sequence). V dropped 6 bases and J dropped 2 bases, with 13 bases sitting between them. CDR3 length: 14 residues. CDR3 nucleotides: TGTGCCAGCAGTTCCGGGACACCTAACACTGAAGCTTTCTTT. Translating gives CASSSGTPNTEAFF.

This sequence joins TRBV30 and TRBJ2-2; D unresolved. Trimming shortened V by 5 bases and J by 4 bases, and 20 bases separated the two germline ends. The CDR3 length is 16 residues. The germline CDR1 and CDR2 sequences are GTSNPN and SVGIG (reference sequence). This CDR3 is CAWEIAFVPGTGELFF. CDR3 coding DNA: TGTGCCTGGGAGATCGCGTTTGTTCCGGGCACCGGGGAGCTGTTTTTT.

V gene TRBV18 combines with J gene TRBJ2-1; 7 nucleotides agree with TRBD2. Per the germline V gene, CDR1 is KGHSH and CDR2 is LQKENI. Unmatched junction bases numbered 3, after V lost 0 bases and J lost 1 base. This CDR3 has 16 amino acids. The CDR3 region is CASSPPGGGSYNEQFF. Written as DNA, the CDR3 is TGTGCCAGCTCACCACCGGGGGGGGGATCCTACAATGAGCAGTTCTTC.

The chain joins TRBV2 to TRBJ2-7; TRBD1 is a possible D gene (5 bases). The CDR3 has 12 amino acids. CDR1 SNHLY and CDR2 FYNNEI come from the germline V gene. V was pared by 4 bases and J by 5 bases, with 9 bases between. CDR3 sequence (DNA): TGTGCCAGCAGTGTTAGGGGCAACGAGCAGTACTTC. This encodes CASSVRGNEQYF.

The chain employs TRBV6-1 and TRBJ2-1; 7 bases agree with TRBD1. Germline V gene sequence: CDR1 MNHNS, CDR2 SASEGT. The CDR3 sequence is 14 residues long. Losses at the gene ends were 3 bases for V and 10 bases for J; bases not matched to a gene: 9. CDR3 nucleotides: TGTGCCAGCAGTGACTACAGGGGACCTTACGAGCAGTTCTTC. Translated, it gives CASSDYRGPYEQFF.

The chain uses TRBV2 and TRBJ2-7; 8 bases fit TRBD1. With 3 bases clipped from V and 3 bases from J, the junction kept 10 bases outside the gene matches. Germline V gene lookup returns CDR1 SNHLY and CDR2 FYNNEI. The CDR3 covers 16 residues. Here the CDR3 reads CASSEGFGQGHYEQYF. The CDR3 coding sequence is TGTGCCAGCAGTGAGGGGTTCGGACAGGGACACTACGAGCAGTACTTC.

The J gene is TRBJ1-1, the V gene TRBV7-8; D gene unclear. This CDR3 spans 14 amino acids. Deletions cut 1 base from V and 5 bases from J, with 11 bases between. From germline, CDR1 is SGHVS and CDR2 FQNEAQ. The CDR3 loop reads CASSLVQKWTEAFF. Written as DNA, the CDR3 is TGTGCCAGCAGCTTAGTACAGAAATGGACTGAAGCTTTCTTT.

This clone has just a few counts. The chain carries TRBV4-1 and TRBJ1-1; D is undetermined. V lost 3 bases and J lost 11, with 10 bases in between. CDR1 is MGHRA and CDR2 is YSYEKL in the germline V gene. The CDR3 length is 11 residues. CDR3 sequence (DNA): TGCGCCAGCAGCCAGCAACGGGAGGCTTTCTTT. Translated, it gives CASSQQREAFF.

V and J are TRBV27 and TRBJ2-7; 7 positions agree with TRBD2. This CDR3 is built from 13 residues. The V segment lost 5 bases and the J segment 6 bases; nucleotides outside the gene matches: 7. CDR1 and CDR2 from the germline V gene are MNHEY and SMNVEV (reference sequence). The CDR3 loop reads CASSIGGGGEQYF. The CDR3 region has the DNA TGTGCCAGCAGTATTGGGGGGGGAGGCGAGCAGTACTTC.